These 26 T cell receptor beta chains came from one sample sequenced in a study of blood T cell repertoires in COVID-19. Method: immunoSEQ multiplex PCR; TCRdb's copy keeps in-frame clones and lacks some. Found here are around 330,000 clones, under 90% of them singletons; the top ten hold approximately 5.5%. Source material: PBMCs or T cells enriched from blood (not recorded which). These receptors were collected from a man aged 60 to 75 who had recovered from COVID-19.

The rearrangement uses TRBV7-6 and TRBJ2-1; possible D gene TRBD2, 5 bases. The germline V gene has CDR1 SGHVS and CDR2 FNYEAQ. V was shortened by 3 bases and J by 4 bases, with 13 bases between the two germline ends. CDR3 length: 15 amino acids. The CDR3 coding sequence is TGTGCCAGCAGCTTTTCCGCTAGCTGGTACAATGAGCAGTTCTTC. Its translation is CASSFSASWYNEQFF.

CDR3 amino acids: CSVAFRTGGGNQPQHF. In nucleotides, the CDR3 is TGCAGCGTTGCCTTCAGGACAGGGGGGGGAAATCAGCCCCAGCATTTT. The chain joins TRBV29-1 to TRBJ1-5, with TRBD1 matching 10 bases. The V gene's germline CDR1 is SQVTM and CDR2 ANQGSEA. The CDR3 extends over 16 amino acids. The junction had 10 bases not matched to a gene; V was cut back by 4 bases and J by 4 bases.

The chain employs TRBV5-1 and TRBJ2-1, with TRBD2 as a possible D gene (6 bases). Germline loops: CDR1 SGHRS, CDR2 YFSETQ. V lost 1 base to trimming and J lost 0 bases, with 11 bases between them. CDR3 length: 16 amino acids. The CDR3 region is CASSLMSGSSYNEQFF. CDR3 coding DNA: TGCGCCAGCAGCTTGATGTCCGGGAGCTCCTACAATGAGCAGTTCTTC.

This chain links TRBV19 with TRBJ2-7, with 8 bases lining up with TRBD1. The CDR3 has 13 residues. Germline lookup yields CDR1 LNHDA and CDR2 SQIVND (reference sequence). V trimming: 2 bases; J trimming: 6 bases; junction bases outside the gene matches: 3. As DNA, the CDR3 is TGTGCCAGTAGTATACAGGGGGCGTCCGAGCAGTACTTC. Protein sequence: CASSIQGASEQYF.

V and J are TRBV11-3 and TRBJ2-1; 13 bases match TRBD2. The ends lost 0 bases at V and 0 bases at J; junction bases unmatched: 5. This CDR3 comprises 19 residues. Germline V gene sequence: CDR1 SGHNT, CDR2 YENEEA. The CDR3: CASSLDRTSGSPSYNEQFF. DNA for the CDR3: TGTGCCAGCAGCTTAGATAGGACTAGCGGGAGCCCCTCCTACAATGAGCAGTTCTTC.

V is TRBV5-1 and J is TRBJ2-6; 7 bases match TRBD1. The ends lost 0 bases at V and 3 bases at J; junction bases unmatched: 3. The germline V gene encodes CDR1 SGHRS and CDR2 YFSETQ. This CDR3 spans 16 amino acids. The CDR3 region has the DNA TGCGCCAGCAGCTTGGGACAGGGAAATGGGGCCAACGTCCTGACTTTC. Amino acid sequence: CASSLGQGNGANVLTF.

The chain recombines TRBV5-4 with TRBJ2-3; D possibly corresponds to TRBD2 (5 bases). Trimming cost V 0 bases and J 3 bases, with 17 bases left between them. The CDR3 runs to 17 residues. Germline V CDR1 and CDR2: SGHNT, YYREEE (reference sequence). In nucleotides, the CDR3 is TGTGCCAGCAGCTTGGGATTGAGTGGGAGTAGGACAGATACGCAGTATTTT. Its protein product is CASSLGLSGSRTDTQYF. Looking up the rest from reference TRBV5-4 and TRBJ2-3 gives the full variable domain: ETGVTQSPTHLIKTRGQQVTLRCSSQSGHNTVSWYQQALGQGPQFIFQYYREEENGRGNFPPRFSGLQFPNYSSELNVNALELDDSALYLCASSLGLSGSRTDTQYFGPGTRLTVL.

The chain recombines TRBV6-5 with TRBJ2-7; TRBD1 matches at 10 bases. The V and J ends lost 10 bases and 3 bases, in that order; junction bases with no gene match: 6. Germline values: CDR1 MNHEY, CDR2 SVGAGI. This CDR3 comprises 13 residues. DNA for the CDR3: TGTGCCACCCATTGGGACAGGGGCTACGAGCAGTACTTC. Its translation is CATHWDRGYEQYF.

This sequence joins TRBV9 and TRBJ1-4; D might be TRBD1 (5 bases). CDR1 is SGDLS and CDR2 is YYNGEE in the germline V gene. Trimming shortened V by 4 bases and J by 7 bases, and 17 bases separated the two germline ends. The CDR3 has 15 residues. This chain's CDR3 is CASSPEGRRSEKLFF. The CDR3 DNA sequence: TGTGCCAGCAGCCCAGAGGGGAGGCGTAGTGAAAAACTGTTTTTT. The full variable domain, rest sourced from reference TRBV9 and TRBJ1-4, is DSGVTQTPKHLITATGQRVTLRCSPRSGDLSVYWYQQSLDQGLQFLIQYYNGEERAKGNILERFSAQQFPDLHSELNLSSLELGDSALYFCASSPEGRRSEKLFFGSGTQLSVL.

The sample holds one count of this clone. The chain is built from TRBV4-1 and TRBJ2-7, with 11 nucleotides matching TRBD1. This CDR3 spans 15 amino acids. The V and J ends lost 2 bases and 6 bases, in that order; junction bases with no gene match: 6. The germline CDR1 and CDR2 sequences are MGHRA and YSYEKL. The CDR3 sequence: CASSQNPGQGVEQYF. The DNA of the CDR3 is TGCGCCAGCAGCCAAAATCCGGGACAGGGGGTCGAGCAGTACTTC.

CDR3 in amino acids: CASSAGLAEYNEQFF. The DNA of the CDR3 is TGTGCCAGCTCAGCGGGACTAGCGGAGTACAATGAGCAGTTCTTC. The chain is built from TRBV18 and TRBJ2-1; 11 bases agree with TRBD2. CDR1 KGHSH and CDR2 LQKENI come from the germline V gene. Unmatched junction bases numbered 4, after V lost 5 bases and J lost 4 bases. The CDR3 spans 15 residues.

The rearrangement uses TRBV2 and TRBJ1-2, with D possibly matching TRBD1 (6 bases). From germline, CDR1 is SNHLY and CDR2 FYNNEI. Trimming left V 3 bases short and J 4 bases short, with 9 bases between. The CDR3 consists of 13 residues. For the CDR3, the DNA is TGTGCCAGCAGTGACCAGGGGCGCTATGGCTACACCTTC. This gives the protein CASSDQGRYGYTF.

This chain uses TRBV5-1 with TRBJ1-1, with TRBD1 matching 10 bases. The germline V gene encodes CDR1 SGHRS and CDR2 YFSETQ. The CDR3 runs 15 residues. V lost 4 bases to trimming and J lost 2 bases; unmatched junction nucleotides: 5. In DNA, the CDR3 is TGCGCCAGCAGCGGAGGGACAGGGGTAAACACTGAAGCTTTCTTT. Residues: CASSGGTGVNTEAFF.

This clone was counted once. This rearrangement joins TRBV7-9 to TRBJ1-5; D remains unclear. The CDR3 has 15 amino acids. V shed 1 base and J shed 7 bases, with 14 bases lying between them. Germline lookup yields CDR1 SEHNR and CDR2 FQNEAQ (reference sequence). CDR3 sequence: CASSLEAGGLQPQHF. DNA for the CDR3: TGTGCCAGCAGCTTAGAGGCGGGAGGGTTGCAGCCCCAGCATTTT.

The chain is built from TRBV7-6 and TRBJ2-1; 12 bases agree with TRBD1. The CDR3 runs 15 residues. After removal of 4 bases from V and 8 bases from J, the junction contained 6 bases not matched to a gene. Germline CDR1 and CDR2: SGHVS and FNYEAQ. The CDR3: CASSSPGQGAYEQFF. CDR3 nucleotide sequence: TGTGCCAGCAGCTCACCGGGACAGGGGGCCTATGAGCAGTTCTTC.

This chain connects TRBV3-1 (or the pseudogene TRBV3-2) to TRBJ2-1; tentative D call: TRBD1 (6 bases). The CDR3 length is 17 residues. Germline values: CDR1 LGHDT, CDR2 YNNKEL (reference sequence). Trimming took 4 bases from V and 2 from J, leaving 18 bases between them. The CDR3, as DNA: TGTGCCAGCAGCCGATCCGGGACATCTTCCCCCTACAATGAGCAGTTCTTC. Translation: CASSRSGTSSPYNEQFF.

V is TRBV11-3 and J is TRBJ2-3, with TRBD2 matching 7 bases. The V gene's germline CDR1 is SGHNT and CDR2 YENEEA. The J segment lost 0 bases and the V segment lost 3 bases, leaving 6 bases of the junction unmatched. There are 16 residues in the CDR3. This chain's CDR3 is CASSFGLEGSTDTQYF. The CDR3 DNA reads TGTGCCAGCAGCTTCGGACTAGAGGGAAGCACAGATACGCAGTATTTT.

The chain uses TRBV19 and TRBJ1-2; TRBD1 matches 8 bases. The CDR3 has 17 amino acids. Trimming cost V 4 bases and J 3 bases; bases outside gene matches: 13. Per the germline V gene, CDR1 is LNHDA and CDR2 is SQIVND (reference sequence). DNA of the CDR3: TGTGCCAGTAGTACCCTTCCCGGAGGACAGGGAGACTATGGCTACACCTTC. Translation gives CASSTLPGGQGDYGYTF.

CDR3 nucleotide sequence: TGTGCCAGCAGTCCCCTGACAGCGTTAACGAACACCGGGGAGCTGTTTTTT. Its translation is CASSPLTALTNTGELFF. The chain links TRBV28 to TRBJ2-2; D might be TRBD1 (5 bases). Trimming stripped 5 bases from V and 0 bases from J, with 16 bases between. CDR1 and CDR2 from the germline V gene are MDHEN and SYDVKM. This CDR3 contains 17 residues.

The chain has TRBV11-3 and TRBJ2-2, with D possibly being TRBD1 (5 bases). The CDR3 totals 15 residues. Germline values: CDR1 SGHNT, CDR2 YENEEA. V was clipped by 5 bases and J by 1 base, with 11 bases between them. The CDR3 region has the DNA TGTGCCAGCAGCCCTCATAGGGGGAACACCGGGGAGCTGTTTTTT. Translated: CASSPHRGNTGELFF. Drawing the rest from reference TRBV11-3 and TRBJ2-2, the complete variable domain is EAGVVQSPRYKIIEKKQPVAFWCNPISGHNTLYWYLQNLGQGPELLIRYENEEAVDDSQLPKDRFSAERLKGVDSTLKIQPAELGDSAVYLCASSPHRGNTGELFFGEGSRLTVL.

V is TRBV3-1 (or the pseudogene TRBV3-2) and J is TRBJ1-3; D is unresolved. V was trimmed by 1 base and J by 2 bases, leaving 6 bases between them. The CDR3 is made up of 14 amino acids. The germline V gene encodes CDR1 LGHDT and CDR2 YNNKEL (reference sequence). The DNA for the CDR3 is TGTGCCAGCAGCCAAGGGAGGACTGGAAACACCATATATTTT. It encodes CASSQGRTGNTIYF.

For the CDR3, the DNA is TGTGCCAGCAGTTACAAGGGACTTTGGCACGAGCAGTACTTC. Amino acid sequence: CASSYKGLWHEQYF. The chain is built from TRBV6-5 and TRBJ2-7; perhaps TRBD2 as D (6 bases). Germline CDR1 and CDR2: MNHEY and SVGAGI. There are 14 residues in the CDR3. Trimming shortened V by 2 bases and J by 5 bases, and 13 bases separated the two germline ends.

The chain is built from TRBV7-9 and TRBJ2-1, with D maybe TRBD1 (7 bases). In germline, CDR1 is SEHNR, CDR2 FQNEAQ (reference sequence). There are 18 residues in the CDR3. With 4 bases removed from V and 7 bases from J, the gap between germline ends came to 26 bases. CDR3 in DNA: TGTGCCAGCAGCTATCCACGGAGGGGCAGGGGGATTAGGAATGAGCAGTTCTTC. Protein sequence: CASSYPRRGRGIRNEQFF.

This clone was observed once. The chain uses TRBV15 and TRBJ2-1, with a weak D call TRBD2 (6 bases). Germline V gene data show CDR1 as LNHNV and CDR2 as YYDKDF (reference sequence). This CDR3 has 16 residues. Trimming shortened V by 0 bases and J by 6 bases, and 15 bases separated the two germline ends. CDR3 DNA sequence: TGTGCCACCAGCAGAGATCATGGGGGGACCAGCAATGAGCAGTTCTTC. It specifies CATSRDHGGTSNEQFF.

This chain uses TRBV3-1 (or the pseudogene TRBV3-2) with TRBJ2-7; maybe TRBD1 (8 bases). Germline V gene sequence: CDR1 LGHDT, CDR2 YNNKEL (reference sequence). The CDR3 totals 15 residues. V was trimmed by 2 bases and J by 4 bases, leaving 15 bases between them. The CDR3 sequence is CASSQNDRGGYEQYF. The CDR3 bases are TGTGCCAGCAGCCAAAACGACAGGGGAGGGTACGAGCAGTACTTC.

The V gene is TRBV6-4, the J gene TRBJ2-1; the D gene is possibly TRBD2 (5 bases). Per the germline V gene, CDR1 is MRHNA and CDR2 is SNTAGT. The CDR3 has 16 residues. The V gene lost 6 bases and the J gene lost 0 bases, with 15 bases spanning the gap. CDR3: CASSAGIASSYNEQFF. CDR3 nucleotides: TGTGCCAGCAGCGCCGGGATCGCAAGCTCCTACAATGAGCAGTTCTTC.